This TCR beta chain was sequenced in a study of shared clonotypes between healthy human individuals. Findings and limits, study-wide: In having few donors, the study represented limited genetic and exposure-history diversity.

Details on this clone: Antigen: not known.

CDR1 and CDR2 (germline): LGHNA, YSLEER. There are 13 residues in the CDR3. V lost 0 bases and J lost 7, with 7 bases in between. Assay used: immunoSEQ multiplex PCR; TCRdb lists only in-frame clones, some missing. Here the sample spans around 2.3 million clones, approximately 95% being singletons. The sample consisted of naive CD4+ T cells sorted from blood. Subset defined: CD45RA+ positively selected. This chain links TRBV4-3 with TRBJ1-5; D remains unclear. This sequence originates from a man younger than 35 in good health. CDR3 protein: CASSQDIGQPQHF. As DNA, the CDR3 is TGCGCCAGCAGCCAAGATATTGGCCAGCCCCAGCATTTT.